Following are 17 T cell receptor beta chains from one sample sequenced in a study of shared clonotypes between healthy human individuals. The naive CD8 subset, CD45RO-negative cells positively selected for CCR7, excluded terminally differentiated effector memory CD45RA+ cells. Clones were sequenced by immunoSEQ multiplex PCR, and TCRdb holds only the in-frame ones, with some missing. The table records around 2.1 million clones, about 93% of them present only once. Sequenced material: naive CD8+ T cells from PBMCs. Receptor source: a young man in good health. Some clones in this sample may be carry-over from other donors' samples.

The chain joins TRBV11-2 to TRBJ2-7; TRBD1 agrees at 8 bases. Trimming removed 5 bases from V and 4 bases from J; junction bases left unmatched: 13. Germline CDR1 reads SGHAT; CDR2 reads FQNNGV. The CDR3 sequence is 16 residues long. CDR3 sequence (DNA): TGTGCCAGCAGCCCAACCACAGGGGGTAGGTTGTACGAGCAGTACTTC. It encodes CASSPTTGGRLYEQYF.

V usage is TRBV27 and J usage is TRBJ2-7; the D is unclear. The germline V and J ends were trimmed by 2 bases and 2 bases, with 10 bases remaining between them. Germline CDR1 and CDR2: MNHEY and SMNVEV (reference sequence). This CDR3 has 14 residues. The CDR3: CASSLGLFPYEQYF. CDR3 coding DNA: TGTGCCAGCAGTTTAGGCTTGTTTCCCTACGAGCAGTACTTC.

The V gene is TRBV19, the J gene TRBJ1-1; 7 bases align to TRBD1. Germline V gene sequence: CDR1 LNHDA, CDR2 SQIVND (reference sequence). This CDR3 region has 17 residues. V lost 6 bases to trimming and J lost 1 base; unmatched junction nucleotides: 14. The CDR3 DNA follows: TGTGCCAGTAGGAACAGGGGCGGGGGTTTGCCGAACACTGAAGCTTTCTTT. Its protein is CASRNRGGGLPNTEAFF.

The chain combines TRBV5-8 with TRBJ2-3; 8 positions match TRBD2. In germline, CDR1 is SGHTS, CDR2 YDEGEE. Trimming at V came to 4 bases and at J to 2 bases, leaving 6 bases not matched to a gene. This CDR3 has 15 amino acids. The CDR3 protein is CASSQLTSVTDTQYF. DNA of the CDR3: TGTGCCAGCAGCCAGCTGACTAGCGTCACAGATACGCAGTATTTT. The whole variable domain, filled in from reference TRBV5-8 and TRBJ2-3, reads EAGVTQSPTHLIKTRGQQATLRCSPISGHTSVYWYQQALGLGLQFLLWYDEGEERNRGNFPPRFSGRQFPNYSSELNVNALELEDSALYLCASSQLTSVTDTQYFGPGTRLTVL.

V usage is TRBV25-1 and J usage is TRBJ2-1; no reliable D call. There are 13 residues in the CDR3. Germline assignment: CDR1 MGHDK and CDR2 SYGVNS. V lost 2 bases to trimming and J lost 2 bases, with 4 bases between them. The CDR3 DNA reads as TGTGCCAGCAGTGAAGAGGCCTACAATGAGCAGTTCTTC. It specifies CASSEEAYNEQFF. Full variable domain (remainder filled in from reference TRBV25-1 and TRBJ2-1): EADIYQTPRYLVIGTGKKITLECSQTMGHDKMYWYQQDPGMELHLIHYSYGVNSTEKGDLSSESTVSRIRTEHFPLTLESARPSHTSQYLCASSEEAYNEQFFGPGTRLTVL.

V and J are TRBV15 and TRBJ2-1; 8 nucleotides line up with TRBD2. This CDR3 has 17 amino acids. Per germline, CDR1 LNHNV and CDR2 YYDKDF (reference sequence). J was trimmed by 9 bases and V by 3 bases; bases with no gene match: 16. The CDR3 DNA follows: TGTGCCACCAGCAGGGATCTCACGGGACTAGAAAGGGGTGAGCAGTTCTTC. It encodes CATSRDLTGLERGEQFF.

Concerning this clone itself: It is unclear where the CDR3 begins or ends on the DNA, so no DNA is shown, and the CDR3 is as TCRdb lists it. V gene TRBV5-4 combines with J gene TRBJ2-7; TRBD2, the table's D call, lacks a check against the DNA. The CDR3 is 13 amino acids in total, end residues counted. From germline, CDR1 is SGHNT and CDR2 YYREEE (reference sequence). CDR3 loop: CASSFGPGYEQYF.

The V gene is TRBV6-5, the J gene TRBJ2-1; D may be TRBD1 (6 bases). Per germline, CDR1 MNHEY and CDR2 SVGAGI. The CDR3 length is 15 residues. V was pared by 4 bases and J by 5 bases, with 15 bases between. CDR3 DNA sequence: TGTGCCAGCAGTTTCAACAGGGTCCCCGACAATGAGCAGTTCTTC. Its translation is CASSFNRVPDNEQFF.

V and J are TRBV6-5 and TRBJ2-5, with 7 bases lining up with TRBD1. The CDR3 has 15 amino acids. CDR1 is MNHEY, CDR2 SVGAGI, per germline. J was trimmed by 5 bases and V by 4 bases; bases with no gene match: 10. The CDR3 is CASSSRLGGGETQYF. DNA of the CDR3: TGTGCCAGCAGTTCTCGGTTAGGGGGCGGGGAGACCCAGTACTTC.

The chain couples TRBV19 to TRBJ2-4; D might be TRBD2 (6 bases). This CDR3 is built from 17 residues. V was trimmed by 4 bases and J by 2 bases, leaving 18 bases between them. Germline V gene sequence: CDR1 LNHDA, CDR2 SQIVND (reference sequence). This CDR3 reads CASSSAGGPETKNIQYF. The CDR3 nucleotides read TGTGCCAGTAGTAGTGCCGGAGGGCCTGAGACCAAAAACATTCAGTACTTC.

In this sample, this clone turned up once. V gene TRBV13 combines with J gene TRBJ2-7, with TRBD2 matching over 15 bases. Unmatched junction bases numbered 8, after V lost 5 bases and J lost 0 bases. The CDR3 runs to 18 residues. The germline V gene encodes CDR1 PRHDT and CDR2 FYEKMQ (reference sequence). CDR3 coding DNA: TGTGCCAGCAGCACGGGACTAGCGGGAGGAACCAGCTCCTACGAGCAGTACTTC. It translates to CASSTGLAGGTSSYEQYF.

CDR3 region: CASNPGLPWNTGELFF. The CDR3 DNA reads TGTGCCAGCAATCCGGGGCTACCCTGGAACACCGGGGAGCTGTTTTTT. The chain employs TRBV27 and TRBJ2-2, with D perhaps given as TRBD1 or TRBD2 (5 bases each). Germline V gene data show CDR1 as MNHEY and CDR2 as SMNVEV (reference sequence). The CDR3 has 16 amino acids. The V gene lost 7 bases and the J gene lost 1 base, with 16 bases spanning the gap.

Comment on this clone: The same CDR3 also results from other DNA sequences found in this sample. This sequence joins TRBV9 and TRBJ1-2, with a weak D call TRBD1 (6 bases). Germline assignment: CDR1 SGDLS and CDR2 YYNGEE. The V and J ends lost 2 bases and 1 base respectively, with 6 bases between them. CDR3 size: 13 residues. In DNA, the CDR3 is TGTGCCAGCAGCGTGGACAGTAACTATGGCTACACCTTC. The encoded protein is CASSVDSNYGYTF.

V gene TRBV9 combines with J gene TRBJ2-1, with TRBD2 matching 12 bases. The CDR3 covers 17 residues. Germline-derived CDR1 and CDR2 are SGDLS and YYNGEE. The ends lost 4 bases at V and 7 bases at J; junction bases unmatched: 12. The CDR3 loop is CASSTRTSGTSSNEQFF. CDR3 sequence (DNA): TGTGCCAGCAGCACCCGGACTAGCGGGACGAGCTCAAATGAGCAGTTCTTC.

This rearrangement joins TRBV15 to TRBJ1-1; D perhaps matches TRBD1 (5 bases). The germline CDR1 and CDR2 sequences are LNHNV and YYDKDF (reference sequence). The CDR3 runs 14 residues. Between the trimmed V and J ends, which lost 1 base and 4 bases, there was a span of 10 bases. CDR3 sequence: CATSRAEGSTEAFF. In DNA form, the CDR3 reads TGTGCCACCAGCAGAGCCGAGGGGTCCACTGAAGCTTTCTTT.

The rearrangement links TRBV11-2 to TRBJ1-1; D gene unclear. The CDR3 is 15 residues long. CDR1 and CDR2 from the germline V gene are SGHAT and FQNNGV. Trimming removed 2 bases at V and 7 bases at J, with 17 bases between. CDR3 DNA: TGTGCCAGCAGCTTATTCCCGGGAGTAAGGAATGAAGCTTTCTTT. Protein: CASSLFPGVRNEAFF.

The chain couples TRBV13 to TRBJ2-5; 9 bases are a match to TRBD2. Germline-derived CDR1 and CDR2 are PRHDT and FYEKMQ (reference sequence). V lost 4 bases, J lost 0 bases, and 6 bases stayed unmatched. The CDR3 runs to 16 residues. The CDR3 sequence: CASSSSSGAYQETQYF. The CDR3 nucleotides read TGTGCCAGCAGCTCTTCTAGCGGGGCGTACCAAGAGACCCAGTACTTC. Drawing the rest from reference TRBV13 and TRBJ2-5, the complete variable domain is AAGVIQSPRHLIKEKRETATLKCYPIPRHDTVYWYQQGPGQDPQFLISFYEKMQSDKGSIPDRFSAQQFSDYHSELNMSSLELGDSALYFCASSSSSGAYQETQYFGPGTRLLVL.